The 17 T cell receptor beta chains in this list originate from one sample, sequenced in a study of T cell responses to AZD1222 COVID-19 vaccine. The method was immunoSEQ multiplex PCR; TCRdb's version includes in-frame clones alone and lacks a portion of them. The sample gives tens of thousands of clones, nearly 90% of which show up once; over 25% is in the top ten. Sequencing was performed on peripheral blood, taken 28 days after the second AZD1222 dose. The source is an adult who received the AZD1222 COVID-19 vaccine.

This chain joins TRBV19 and TRBJ1-6; perhaps TRBD1 as D (5 bases). Between the trimmed V and J ends, which lost 9 bases and 9 bases, there was a span of 21 bases. Germline V gene lookup returns CDR1 LNHDA and CDR2 SQIVND (reference sequence). This CDR3 has 15 amino acids. The CDR3 coding sequence is TGTGCCAGCCGCGTCGCTGGGGGTAGGGGTTCACCCCTCCACTTT. It is translated as CASRVAGGRGSPLHF.

The rearrangement uses TRBV9 and TRBJ2-7; 10 nucleotides agree with TRBD1. The CDR3 consists of 15 residues. V was pared by 3 bases and J by 5 bases, with 8 bases of the junction left unmatched. Germline loops: CDR1 SGDLS, CDR2 YYNGEE. CDR3 DNA: TGTGCCAGCAGCGCGGGGGGACAGGGGAAACACGAGCAGTACTTC. Protein product: CASSAGGQGKHEQYF.

The V gene is TRBV7-8, the J gene TRBJ1-5; no clear D gene. From germline, CDR1 is SGHVS and CDR2 FQNEAQ. V was trimmed by 1 base and J by 4 bases, leaving 8 bases between them. The CDR3 runs 14 residues. The CDR3 DNA reads TGTGCCAGCAGCTTAGACCAGTTTAATCAGCCCCAGCATTTT. The encoded protein is CASSLDQFNQPQHF.

This chain joins TRBV29-1 and TRBJ2-7; D unresolved. V lost 5 bases and J lost 4, with 18 bases in between. Germline V gene data show CDR1 as SQVTM and CDR2 as ANQGSEA. This CDR3 region has 14 residues. CDR3 sequence reads: CSVTGPIGPYEQYF. The DNA for the CDR3 is TGCAGCGTTACCGGACCCATCGGACCTTACGAGCAGTACTTC.

The chain combines TRBV4-2 with TRBJ2-2; 10 nucleotides agree with TRBD1. The V and J ends lost 4 bases and 2 bases, in that order; junction bases with no gene match: 7. The CDR3 totals 17 residues. Germline loops: CDR1 LGHNA, CDR2 YNFKEQ. The CDR3 region is CASSRLGTGENTGELFF. The CDR3 DNA reads as TGTGCCAGCAGCCGTCTTGGGACAGGGGAAAACACCGGGGAGCTGTTTTTT.

The gene calls are TRBV5-1 and TRBJ1-3; D not resolved. The CDR3 totals 14 residues. V gave up 0 bases and J gave up 0 bases, with 4 bases separating them. CDR1 and CDR2 from the germline V gene are SGHRS and YFSETQ. CDR3 residues: CASSLAGSGNTIYF. As DNA, the CDR3 is TGCGCCAGCAGCTTGGCCGGCTCTGGAAACACCATATATTTT.

The chain links TRBV2 to TRBJ2-1; the match to TRBD2 covers 7 bases. The CDR3 contains 14 residues. Germline assignment: CDR1 SNHLY and CDR2 FYNNEI. V trimming: 7 bases; J trimming: 7 bases; junction bases outside the gene matches: 10. The CDR3 sequence is CASIPSGILNEQFF. CDR3 in DNA: TGTGCCAGCATTCCGAGCGGGATTCTGAATGAGCAGTTCTTC. The full variable domain, with the rest looked up from reference TRBV2 and TRBJ2-1, is EPEVTQTPSHQVTQMGQEVILRCVPISNHLYFYWYRQILGQKVEFLVSFYNNEISEKSEIFDDQFSVERPDGSNFTLKIRSTKLEDSAMYFCASIPSGILNEQFFGPGTRLTVL.

The V and J genes are TRBV14 and TRBJ1-2; 7 nucleotides match TRBD1. This CDR3 contains 16 residues. Germline-derived CDR1 and CDR2 are SGHDN and FVKESK. Unmatched junction bases numbered 8, after V lost 2 bases and J lost 2 bases. The CDR3 here is CASSQIVTGANYGYTF. DNA of the CDR3: TGTGCCAGCAGCCAAATCGTAACAGGGGCAAACTATGGCTACACCTTC.

J is TRBJ1-1 and V is TRBV18; D is unresolved. The CDR3 consists of 15 residues. Trimming stripped 2 bases from V and 0 bases from J, with 10 bases between. In germline, CDR1 is KGHSH, CDR2 LQKENI. The CDR3 nucleotides read TGTGCCAGCTCACCAGAGGACGGCTTGAACACTGAAGCTTTCTTT. This encodes CASSPEDGLNTEAFF.

The chain carries TRBV9 and TRBJ2-7, with 9 bases identical to TRBD2. CDR1 SGDLS and CDR2 YYNGEE come from the germline V gene. Unmatched junction bases numbered 1, after V lost 0 bases and J lost 0 bases. The CDR3 is 15 amino acids. The DNA of the CDR3 is TGTGCCAGCAGCGTAGGTAGCGGGAGCTCCTACGAGCAGTACTTC. Protein product: CASSVGSGSSYEQYF.

The chain is built from TRBV28 and TRBJ1-5; TRBD1 aligns across 8 bases. Germline V gene lookup returns CDR1 MDHEN and CDR2 SYDVKM. V was clipped by 5 bases and J by 6 bases; unmatched bases: 6. The CDR3 consists of 14 residues. CDR3 sequence reads: CASSLQGARQPQHF. The CDR3 DNA follows: TGTGCCAGCAGTCTCCAGGGGGCTCGTCAGCCCCAGCATTTT.

This clone was picked up a small number of times. This chain connects TRBV5-4 to TRBJ2-7, with TRBD1 matching over 7 bases. From germline, CDR1 is SGHNT and CDR2 YYREEE (reference sequence). The CDR3 is made up of 15 amino acids. The V gene end was trimmed by 2 bases and the J gene end by 3 bases; junction bases not matched to a gene: 8. The CDR3 sequence is CASSFGGQTIYEQYF. The CDR3 DNA follows: TGTGCCAGCAGCTTTGGGGGACAGACGATCTACGAGCAGTACTTC.

Comment on this clone: One junction end does not reproduce the germline sequence, and a read error may be involved. V gene TRBV5-6 combines with J gene TRBJ2-1, with TRBD2 identical over 13 bases. CDR1 and CDR2 (germline): SGHDT, YYEEEE. The CDR3 consists of 18 residues. The CDR3 loop reads CASNLVGLAGPEGSEQFF. CDR3 DNA: TGTGCCAGCAACTTGGTGGGACTAGCGGGACCAGAAGGGAGTGAGCAGTTCTTC.

The chain employs TRBV19 and TRBJ2-5; possibly TRBD1 for D (7 bases). Germline V gene lookup returns CDR1 LNHDA and CDR2 SQIVND (reference sequence). Trimming removed 7 bases at V and 1 base at J, with 19 bases between. The CDR3 runs 16 residues. As DNA, the CDR3 is TGTGCCAGTAAGTCCCCCCGCAGGGGGGCCCAAGAGACCCAGTACTTC. It specifies CASKSPRRGAQETQYF.

This clone was observed a single time. The J gene is TRBJ2-7, the V gene TRBV28; no clear D gene. V was cut by 3 bases and J by 9 bases, with 12 bases left in between. The length of the CDR3 is 12 residues. Germline assignment: CDR1 MDHEN and CDR2 SYDVKM. The CDR3 DNA is TGTGCCAGCAGTTTGACCCCGTCGGTGCAGTACTTC. Translating gives CASSLTPSVQYF.

The V gene is TRBV19, the J gene TRBJ2-3, with 9 bases that match TRBD1. This CDR3 contains 15 residues. The germline V gene encodes CDR1 LNHDA and CDR2 SQIVND (reference sequence). The junction had 5 bases not matched to a gene; V was cut back by 3 bases and J by 4 bases. CDR3 DNA sequence: TGTGCCAGTAGTATGACAGGGGGGGTCGCAGATACGCAGTATTTT. Translating it yields CASSMTGGVADTQYF.

This chain uses TRBV7-2 with TRBJ2-2, with unresolved D. The CDR3 spans 16 residues. Looked up from germline, CDR1 is SGHTA and CDR2 is FQGNSA. V lost 5 bases to trimming and J lost 0 bases, with 13 bases between them. CDR3 sequence: CASSPRVLTNTGELFF. DNA for the CDR3: TGTGCCAGCAGCCCCCGGGTCCTAACGAACACCGGGGAGCTGTTTTTT.